There are many counts of the clone carrying this T cell receptor beta chain. TCRdb reprocessed the 5' RACE reads via MiXCR and lists one record per CDR3 protein. The data hold 270,000 or so distinct CDR3 sequences, with roughly 8% observed a single time. The V end was cut by 5 bases, the J end by 1 base, with 7 bases between. The CDR3 extends over 13 amino acids. In germline, CDR1 is MNHNY, CDR2 SVGAGI (reference sequence). The sample belongs to a study of identical twins. A further study also used this sample, focusing on yellow fever vaccine responses in identical twins.

This clonotype originated in a woman aged 18-35 years in good health. The chain couples TRBV6-6 to TRBJ2-3, with D unresolved. The sequencing input was CD8+ T cells sorted from blood. The CDR3 region is CASSHGGTDTQYF. CDR3 nucleotide sequence: TGTGCCAGCAGTCACGGTGGCACAGATACGCAGTATTTT.